Listed below are T cell receptor beta chains from one sample, sequenced in a study of T cell responses to AZD1222 COVID-19 vaccine. Only in-frame clones appear in the TCRdb table, and some are missing; sequencing was by immunoSEQ multiplex PCR. The repertoire has about 180,000 clones, less than 90% of them found once; the top ten carry 1.5% to 2%. This specimen consisted of peripheral blood, obtained on day 0 of AZD1222 vaccination. These receptors were taken from an adult in good health. CDR3s include the opening cysteine and the closing phenylalanine or tryptophan. Fields, in order: clone size, D gene, V gene, J gene, CDR3 DNA, CDR3 protein. A D gene is named only where the DNA matches it firmly. Rows may omit the clone size; those that give it use once, few, many or a size class.

abundance: NA
d_gene: NA
v_gene: TRBV20-1
j_gene: TRBJ1-5
CDR3nt: TGCAGTGCCACCCGGGGCCAGCCCCAGCATTTT
CDR3aa: CSATRGQPQHF

abundance: few
d_gene: TRBD1
v_gene: TRBV11-2
j_gene: TRBJ1-6
CDR3nt: TGTGCCAGCAGCCAGGGACAGGGAGGAAGTAATTCACCCCTCCACTTT
CDR3aa: CASSQGQGGSNSPLHF

abundance: NA
d_gene: TRBD2
v_gene: TRBV28
j_gene: TRBJ2-7
CDR3nt: TGTGCCAGCAGTTCCCCTAGCGGGAGAACCTACGAGCAGTACTTC
CDR3aa: CASSSPSGRTYEQYF

abundance: NA
d_gene: TRBD1
v_gene: TRBV10-1
j_gene: TRBJ2-1
CDR3nt: TGCGCCAGCAGCACAGGGGTGAATGAGCAGTTCTTC
CDR3aa: CASSTGVNEQFF

abundance: NA
d_gene: NA
v_gene: TRBV5-6
j_gene: TRBJ2-6
CDR3nt: TGTGCCAGCAGCTCCTGGGGGTCAGGGGCCAACGTCCTGACTTTC
CDR3aa: CASSSWGSGANVLTF

abundance: few
d_gene: NA
v_gene: TRBV5-4
j_gene: TRBJ1-2
CDR3nt: TGTGCCAGCAGCTTGGCGGTAGGAACAACCTCCTATGGCTACACCTTC
CDR3aa: CASSLAVGTTSYGYTF

abundance: NA
d_gene: TRBD1
v_gene: TRBV19
j_gene: TRBJ1-1
CDR3nt: TGTGCCAGTAGTAGGGGACAGGACACTGAAGCTTTCTTT
CDR3aa: CASSRGQDTEAFF

abundance: few
d_gene: TRBD2
v_gene: TRBV5-4
j_gene: TRBJ2-3
CDR3nt: TGTGCCAGCAGCTTGGCACCGGGGGGGATCACAGATACGCAGTATTTT
CDR3aa: CASSLAPGGITDTQYF

abundance: NA
d_gene: TRBD2
v_gene: TRBV19
j_gene: TRBJ2-1
CDR3nt: TGTGCCAGTACCTCCGGGACTAGCGAGGTCAATGAGCAGTTCTTC
CDR3aa: CASTSGTSEVNEQFF

abundance: NA
d_gene: NA
v_gene: TRBV10-3
j_gene: TRBJ1-1
CDR3nt: TGTGCCATCAGTGAGTCGCAGGTTCAGGGCGCTGAAGCTTTCTTT
CDR3aa: CAISESQVQGAEAFF

abundance: once
d_gene: TRBD1
v_gene: TRBV7-9
j_gene: TRBJ2-5
CDR3nt: TGTGCCAGCAATCCACCCCCGGCGACAGGGGAAGTGGAGACCCAGTACTTC
CDR3aa: CASNPPPATGEVETQYF

abundance: NA
d_gene: NA
v_gene: TRBV28
j_gene: TRBJ1-5
CDR3nt: TGTGCCAGCAGTTTGAAACAGCATAGCAATCAGCCCCAGCATTTT
CDR3aa: CASSLKQHSNQPQHF

abundance: NA
d_gene: NA
v_gene: TRBV7-2
j_gene: TRBJ1-3
CDR3nt: TGTGCCAGCAGCCCCGAGCGCTCTGGAAACACCATATATTTT
CDR3aa: CASSPERSGNTIYF

abundance: NA
d_gene: NA
v_gene: TRBV3-1/TRBV3-2
j_gene: TRBJ2-1
CDR3nt: TGTGCCAGCAGCCAAGGAGGGATCGGGTCCTACAATGAGCAGTTCTTC
CDR3aa: CASSQGGIGSYNEQFF

abundance: few
d_gene: TRBD1
v_gene: TRBV5-3
j_gene: TRBJ1-5
CDR3nt: TGTGCCAGAAGCAAATCTGACCGGGACAGGCCTTTTAGCAATCAGCCCCAGCATTTT
CDR3aa: CARSKSDRDRPFSNQPQHF

abundance: NA
d_gene: NA
v_gene: TRBV11-2
j_gene: TRBJ2-1
CDR3nt: TGTGCCAGCAGCACTGGGGACTCCTCCTACAATGAGCAGTTCTTC
CDR3aa: CASSTGDSSYNEQFF

abundance: NA
d_gene: TRBD1
v_gene: TRBV28
j_gene: TRBJ1-4
CDR3nt: TGTGCCAGCAGTTATACAGGGGACCGGGGTATGAAACTGTTTTTT
CDR3aa: CASSYTGDRGMKLFF

abundance: NA
d_gene: TRBD1
v_gene: TRBV9
j_gene: TRBJ1-6
CDR3nt: TGTGCCAGCAGCGTATCCCCAGGGGGCGATAATTCACCCCTCCACTTT
CDR3aa: CASSVSPGGDNSPLHF

abundance: NA
d_gene: NA
v_gene: TRBV7-2
j_gene: TRBJ1-1
CDR3nt: TGTGCCAGCAGCTCTGGTTGGGAGAACACTGAAGCTTTCTTT
CDR3aa: CASSSGWENTEAFF

abundance: once
d_gene: NA
v_gene: TRBV27
j_gene: TRBJ1-2
CDR3nt: TGTGCCAGCAGATCAGGGCCTTATGGCTACACCTTC
CDR3aa: CASRSGPYGYTF

abundance: few
d_gene: TRBD1
v_gene: TRBV11-2
j_gene: TRBJ1-2
CDR3nt: TGTGCCAGCAGCTACAGGGGGCCTTGGGGCTACACCTTC
CDR3aa: CASSYRGPWGYTF

abundance: NA
d_gene: TRBD1
v_gene: TRBV6-5
j_gene: TRBJ1-5
CDR3nt: TGTGCCAGCAGTCGGACAGGGGGCAATCAGCCCCAGCATTTT
CDR3aa: CASSRTGGNQPQHF

abundance: NA
d_gene: TRBD2
v_gene: TRBV7-8
j_gene: TRBJ2-1
CDR3nt: TGTGCCAGCAGCTTAGTCGTGTTGGCTAGCGGGGATTACAATGAGCAGTTCTTC
CDR3aa: CASSLVVLASGDYNEQFF

abundance: NA
d_gene: NA
v_gene: TRBV6-6
j_gene: TRBJ1-6
CDR3nt: TGTGCCAGCAGAGGGGGTTATAATTCACCCCTCCACTTT
CDR3aa: CASRGGYNSPLHF

abundance: NA
d_gene: NA
v_gene: TRBV11-2
j_gene: TRBJ1-1
CDR3nt: TGTGCCAGCAGGCGGATTAGAGGTAGGCGGGACACTGAAGCTTTCTTT
CDR3aa: CASRRIRGRRDTEAFF

abundance: few
d_gene: TRBD2
v_gene: TRBV6-2/TRBV6-3
j_gene: TRBJ2-7
CDR3nt: TGTGCCAGCAGTTGGACTAGCGGCTCCTACGAGCAGTACTTC
CDR3aa: CASSWTSGSYEQYF

abundance: NA
d_gene: NA
v_gene: TRBV7-9
j_gene: TRBJ1-4
CDR3nt: TGTACCAGCAGCTTTTGGAGGTCGGCGGGGGAGGAAAAACTGTTTTTT
CDR3aa: CTSSFWRSAGEEKLFF

abundance: medium-sized
d_gene: NA
v_gene: TRBV24-1
j_gene: TRBJ1-6
CDR3nt: TGTGCCACCAGTTACCCGAGGGATAGCTCACCCCTCCACTTT
CDR3aa: CATSYPRDSSPLHF

abundance: NA
d_gene: NA
v_gene: TRBV2
j_gene: TRBJ1-3
CDR3nt: TGTGCCAGCATCGGGGTTTGGGGAACTGGAAACACCATATATTTT
CDR3aa: CASIGVWGTGNTIYF

abundance: NA
d_gene: NA
v_gene: TRBV1
j_gene: TRBJ1-5
CDR3nt: TGCACCAGCAGCCAAGATGGGGGACAGTCCAATCAGCCCCAGCATTTT
CDR3aa: CTSSQDGGQSNQPQHF

abundance: NA
d_gene: NA
v_gene: TRBV27
j_gene: TRBJ1-5
CDR3nt: TGTGCCAGCGCCAGAAGGATAAGCAATCAGCCCCAGCATTTT
CDR3aa: CASARRISNQPQHF

abundance: NA
d_gene: NA
v_gene: TRBV5-1
j_gene: TRBJ1-2
CDR3nt: TGCGCCAGCAGCCCCGTCGGGGGGACTAACTATGGCTACACCTTC
CDR3aa: CASSPVGGTNYGYTF